The 4 T cell receptor beta chains below all came from one sample that was sequenced in a study of blood T cell repertoires in COVID-19. The method was immunoSEQ multiplex PCR; TCRdb's version includes in-frame clones alone and lacks a portion of them. The table has roughly 150,000 clones, more than 85% seen once; the top ten hold about 2.4%. Input material: peripheral blood. Source of these receptors: a woman between 70 and 85 years old with acute or convalescent COVID-19.

V is TRBV7-2 and J is TRBJ1-5; TRBD1 matches 9 bases. The V gene end was trimmed by 5 bases and the J gene end by 1 base; junction bases not matched to a gene: 6. The V gene's germline CDR1 is SGHTA and CDR2 FQGNSA. The CDR3 runs 16 residues. As DNA, the CDR3 is TGTGCCAGCAGCCCCATAGGACAGGGGAGCAATCAGCCCCAGCATTTT. The encoded protein is CASSPIGQGSNQPQHF.

The chain couples TRBV6-4 to TRBJ1-6; 10 bases agree with TRBD1. CDR1 is MRHNA and CDR2 is SNTAGT in the germline V gene. V shed 5 bases, J shed 5 bases, and the junction held 6 bases outside the gene matches. The CDR3 has 16 residues. In nucleotides, the CDR3 is TGTGCCAGCAGTAAAATGGACAGGGGGAATAATTCACCCCTCCACTTT. Translating it yields CASSKMDRGNNSPLHF.

The chain uses TRBV2 and TRBJ1-1; TRBD1 agrees at 12 bases. The germline gives CDR1 SNHLY, CDR2 FYNNEI. There are 13 residues in the CDR3. V shed 5 bases and J 10 bases; nucleotides not matched to a gene: 5. Written as DNA, the CDR3 is TGTGCCAGCAGTCCGGGACAGGGGGCCGGAGCTTTCTTT. Amino acid sequence: CASSPGQGAGAFF. The full variable domain, with the rest looked up from reference TRBV2 and TRBJ1-1, is EPEVTQTPSHQVTQMGQEVILRCVPISNHLYFYWYRQILGQKVEFLVSFYNNEISEKSEIFDDQFSVERPDGSNFTLKIRSTKLEDSAMYFCASSPGQGAGAFFGQGTRLTVV.

V and J are TRBV6-5 and TRBJ1-6; D may be TRBD1 (5 bases). This CDR3 is built from 15 residues. Trimming pared 2 bases from V and 7 bases from J, leaving 12 bases between. Germline values: CDR1 MNHEY, CDR2 SVGAGI. CDR3 coding DNA: TGTGCCAGCAGTTACCAGTCGGGGGACAATTCACCCCTCCACTTT. Amino acid sequence: CASSYQSGDNSPLHF.